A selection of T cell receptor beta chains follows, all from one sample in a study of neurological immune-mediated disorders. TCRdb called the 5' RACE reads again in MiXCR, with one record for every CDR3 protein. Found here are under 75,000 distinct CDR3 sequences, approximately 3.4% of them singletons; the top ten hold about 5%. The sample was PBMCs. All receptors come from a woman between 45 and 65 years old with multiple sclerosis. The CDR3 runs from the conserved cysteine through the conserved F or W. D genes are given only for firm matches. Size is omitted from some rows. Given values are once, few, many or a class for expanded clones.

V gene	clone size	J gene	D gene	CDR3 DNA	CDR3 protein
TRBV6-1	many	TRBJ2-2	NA	TGTGCCAGCAGGGAACACGGTGTCACCGGGGAGCTGTTTTTT	CASREHGVTGELFF
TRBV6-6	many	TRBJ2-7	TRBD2	TGTGCCAGCAGTTACTCCCCGGGGGGTATCTCCTACGAGCAGTACTTC	CASSYSPGGISYEQYF
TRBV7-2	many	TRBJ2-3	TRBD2	TGTGCCAGCGGCCTAGCGGGGGGGGAGGATACGCAGTATTTT	CASGLAGGEDTQYF
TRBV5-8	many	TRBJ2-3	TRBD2	TGTGCCAGCAGCTACTCCGGGACTAGCGGGAGCCGGGGCACAGATACGCAGTATTTT	CASSYSGTSGSRGTDTQYF
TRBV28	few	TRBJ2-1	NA	TGTGCCAGCAGTTTTTCGGGTTCAGGTGAGCAGTTCTTC	CASSFSGSGEQFF
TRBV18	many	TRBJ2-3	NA	TGTGCCAGCTCACCACGAACGGCAGATACGCAGTATTTT	CASSPRTADTQYF
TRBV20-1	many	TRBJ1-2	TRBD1	TGCAGTGCTTCCAGGGGGCTTGGCTATGGCTACACCTTC	CSASRGLGYGYTF
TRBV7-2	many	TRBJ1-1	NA	TGTGCCAGCAGCTTAGATTTGCAGGGCCTAATCCACACTGAAGCTTTCTTT	CASSLDLQGLIHTEAFF
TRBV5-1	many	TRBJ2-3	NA	TGCGCCAGCAGCTTGGAGGGTAATACGCAGTATTTT	CASSLEGNTQYF
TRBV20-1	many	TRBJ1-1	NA	TGCAGTGCTAGTGATGGGGTTCCGGGAGCTGAAGCTTTCTTT	CSASDGVPGAEAFF
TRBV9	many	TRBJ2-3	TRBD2	TGTGCCAGCAGCCCCGGACTAGCGGAGAGCACAGATACGCAGTATTTT	CASSPGLAESTDTQYF
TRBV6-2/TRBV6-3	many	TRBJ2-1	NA	TGTGCCAGCAGTTCCTGGGGGTTCGATGAGCAGTTCTTC	CASSSWGFDEQFF
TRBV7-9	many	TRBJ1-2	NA	TGTGCCAGCAGGGGAGCGGGTGGCTACACCTTC	CASRGAGGYTF
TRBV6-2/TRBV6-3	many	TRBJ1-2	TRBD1	TGTGCCAGCATCCGGGACAGGGATGGCTATGGCTACACCTTC	CASIRDRDGYGYTF
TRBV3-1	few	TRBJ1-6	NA	TGTGCCAGCAGCCATGGGACTCTTAATTCACCCCTACACTTT	CASSHGTLNSPLHF
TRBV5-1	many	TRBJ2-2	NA	TGCGCCAGCAGCCCCCTTTCGGCCGACACCGGGGAGCTGTTTTTT	CASSPLSADTGELFF
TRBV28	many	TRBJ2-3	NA	TGTGCCAGCAGCCAAGGGGGAGATACGCAGTATTTT	CASSQGGDTQYF
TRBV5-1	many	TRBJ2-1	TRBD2	TGCGCCAGCAGCCCCCTAGCGGGAGCGTACAATGAGCAGTTCTTC	CASSPLAGAYNEQFF
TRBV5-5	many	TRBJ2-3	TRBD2	TGTGCCAGCAGCTTGGGGACTAGCGGGAGCTATACGCAGTATTTT	CASSLGTSGSYTQYF
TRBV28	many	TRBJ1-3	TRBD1	TGTGCCAGCAGTCCAGGGGGAACGGGAAACACCATATATTTT	CASSPGGTGNTIYF
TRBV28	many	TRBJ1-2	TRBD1	TGTGCCAGCATTACGGGACAGGGGGAGGGCTACACCTTC	CASITGQGEGYTF
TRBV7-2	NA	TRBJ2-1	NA	TGTGCCAGCAGCCGGAAATGGTGGGGGCCCACCTACAATGAGCAGTTCTTC	CASSRKWWGPTYNEQFF
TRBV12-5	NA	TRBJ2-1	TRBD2	TGTGCTAGTGGTCCGCCCGCACTAGCGGGAAATGAGCAGTTCTTC	CASGPPALAGNEQFF
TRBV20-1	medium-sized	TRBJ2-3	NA	TGCAGTGCTCACCCAGTGGAGGACCTCTTTACGCAGTATTTT	CSAHPVEDLFTQYF
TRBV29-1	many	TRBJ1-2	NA	TGCAGCGTGGGTAAGGGTATCGGCTATGGCTACACCTTC	CSVGKGIGYGYTF
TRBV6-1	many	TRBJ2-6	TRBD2	TGTGCCAGTCATAAGACTAGCGGGAGAGGTACTGGGGCCAACGTCCTGACTTTC	CASHKTSGRGTGANVLTF
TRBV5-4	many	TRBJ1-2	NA	TGTGCCAGCATCCCCCACCTCGACAGACCGGATGGCTACACCTTC	CASIPHLDRPDGYTF